This TCR beta chain was retrieved from a study of control samples from healthy donors and cancer patients. TCRdb keeps only in-frame clones here, not all; method: immunoSEQ multiplex PCR. The data contain approximately 99,000 clones, about 80% of them seen just once; the ten biggest clones take up roughly 6.5%. V trimming: 0 bases; J trimming: 8 bases; junction bases outside the gene matches: 9. Germline V CDR1 and CDR2: KGHDR, SFDVKD. The CDR3 loop spans 17 amino acids. The rearrangement uses TRBV24-1 and TRBJ1-6; TRBD1 matches 7 bases. This TCR was sampled from a man between 18 and 29 years old in good health. Sequences were obtained from blood. CDR3 sequence (DNA): TGTGCCACCAGTGATTTGGGGAGACAGGGTAGGCATTCACCCCTCCACTTT. It encodes CATSDLGRQGRHSPLHF.